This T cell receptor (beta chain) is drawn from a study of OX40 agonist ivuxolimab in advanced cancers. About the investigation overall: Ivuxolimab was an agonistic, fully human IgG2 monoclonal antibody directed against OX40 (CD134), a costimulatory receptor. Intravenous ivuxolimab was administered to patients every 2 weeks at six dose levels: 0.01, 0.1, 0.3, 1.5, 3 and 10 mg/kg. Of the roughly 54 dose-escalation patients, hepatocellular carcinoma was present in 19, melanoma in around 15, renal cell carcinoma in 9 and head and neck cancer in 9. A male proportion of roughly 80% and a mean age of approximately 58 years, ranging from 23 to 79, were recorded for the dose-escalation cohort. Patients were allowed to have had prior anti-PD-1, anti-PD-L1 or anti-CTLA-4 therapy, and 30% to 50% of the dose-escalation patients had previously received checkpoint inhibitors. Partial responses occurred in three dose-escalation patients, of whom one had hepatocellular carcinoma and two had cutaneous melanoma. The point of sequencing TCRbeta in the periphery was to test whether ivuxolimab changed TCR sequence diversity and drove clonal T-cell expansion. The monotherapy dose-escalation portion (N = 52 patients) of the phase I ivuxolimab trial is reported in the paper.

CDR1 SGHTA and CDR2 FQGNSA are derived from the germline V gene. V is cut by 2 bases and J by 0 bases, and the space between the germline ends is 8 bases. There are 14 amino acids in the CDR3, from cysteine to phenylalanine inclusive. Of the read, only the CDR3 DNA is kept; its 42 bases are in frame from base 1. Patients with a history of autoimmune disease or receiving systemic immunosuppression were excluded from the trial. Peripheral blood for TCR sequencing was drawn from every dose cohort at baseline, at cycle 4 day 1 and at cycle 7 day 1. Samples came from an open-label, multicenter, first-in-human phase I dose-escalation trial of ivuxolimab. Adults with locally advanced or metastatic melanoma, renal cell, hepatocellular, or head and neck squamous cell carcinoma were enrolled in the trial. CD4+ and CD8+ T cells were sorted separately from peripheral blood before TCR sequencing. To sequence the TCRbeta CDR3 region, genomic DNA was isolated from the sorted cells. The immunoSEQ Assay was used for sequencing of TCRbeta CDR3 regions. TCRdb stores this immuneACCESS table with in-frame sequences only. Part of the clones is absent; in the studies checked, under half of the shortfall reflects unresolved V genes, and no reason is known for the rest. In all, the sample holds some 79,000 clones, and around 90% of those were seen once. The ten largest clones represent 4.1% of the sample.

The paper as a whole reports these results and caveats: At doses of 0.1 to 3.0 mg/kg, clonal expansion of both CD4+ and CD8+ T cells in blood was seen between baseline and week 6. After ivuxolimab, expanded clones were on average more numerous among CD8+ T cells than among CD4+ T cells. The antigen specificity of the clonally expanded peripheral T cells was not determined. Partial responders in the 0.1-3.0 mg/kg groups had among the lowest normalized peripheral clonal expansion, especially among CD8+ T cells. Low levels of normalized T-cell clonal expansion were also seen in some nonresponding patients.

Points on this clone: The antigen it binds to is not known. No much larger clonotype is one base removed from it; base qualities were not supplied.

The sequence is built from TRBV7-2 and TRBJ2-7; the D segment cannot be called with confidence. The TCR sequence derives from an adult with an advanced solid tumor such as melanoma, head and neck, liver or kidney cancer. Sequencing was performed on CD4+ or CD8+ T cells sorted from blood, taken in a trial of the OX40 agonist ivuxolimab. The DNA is TGTGCCAGCAGCTTATACGGTGTCTCCTACGAGCAGTACTTC. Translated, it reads CASSLYGVSYEQYF.